Below are 27 T cell receptor beta chains sequenced from a single sample in a study of blood T cell repertoires in COVID-19. Profiling relied on immunoSEQ multiplex PCR, and the TCRdb table lists in-frame clones only, not all of them. The table has 250,000 to 300,000 clones, around 80% seen once; the top ten hold over 4%. The sample comprised PBMCs or T cells enriched from blood (not recorded which). Receptors were obtained from a man aged 30 to 45 with acute COVID-19.

CDR3 in amino acids: CASRRTGGETEAFF. The CDR3, as DNA: TGTGCCAGCCGAAGGACAGGGGGCGAGACTGAAGCTTTCTTT. V and J are TRBV6-1 and TRBJ1-1; 11 bases are a match to TRBD1. CDR3 length equals 14 residues. Trimming at V came to 8 bases and at J to 5 bases, leaving 7 bases not matched to a gene. The germline V gene has CDR1 MNHNS and CDR2 SASEGT.

The V and J genes are TRBV14 and TRBJ1-6; tentatively, D is TRBD1 (6 bases). Germline V CDR1 and CDR2: SGHDN, FVKESK. The CDR3 is 15 amino acids. Deletions cut 4 bases from V and 7 bases from J, with 14 bases between. CDR3: CASSPQGHSNSPLHF. CDR3 nucleotides: TGTGCCAGCAGCCCACAGGGCCACTCCAATTCACCCCTCCACTTT.

This sequence joins TRBV5-1 and TRBJ1-4; a weak D match, TRBD1 (5 bases). The V end was cut by 0 bases, the J end by 11 bases, with 20 bases between. This CDR3 is built from 16 residues. The V gene's germline CDR1 is SGHRS and CDR2 YFSETQ. CDR3 coding DNA: TGCGCCAGCAGCTTGGCCCCGGGGGATTGGGCCGAGAAACTGTTTTTT. Protein product: CASSLAPGDWAEKLFF.

The rearrangement links TRBV12-2 to TRBJ1-1; the table's D call, TRBD1, was not checked against the DNA. TRBV12-2 is given as a pseudogene. The CDR3 is made up of 18 amino acids. CDR3 DNA sequence: TGTGCAAGTCGCTTAGGAGTTGTTGACAGGGGGATAGGCACTGAAGCTTTCTTT. This translates into CASRLGVVDRGIGTEAFF.

The gene calls are TRBV14 and TRBJ1-1; D is ambiguous. V lost 3 bases, J lost 6 bases, and 17 bases lay in between. Germline assignment: CDR1 SGHDN and CDR2 FVKESK. The CDR3 runs to 15 residues. CDR3 residues: CASSHPAGKSAEAFF. CDR3 in DNA: TGTGCCAGCAGCCACCCGGCGGGGAAAAGTGCTGAAGCTTTCTTT.

The gene calls are TRBV5-1 and TRBJ2-3; D is possibly TRBD1 (6 bases). The CDR3 contains 12 residues. Germline values: CDR1 SGHRS, CDR2 YFSETQ. Trimming removed 4 bases from V and 7 bases from J, with 10 bases in between. DNA for the CDR3: TGCGCCAGCAGCGCACAGGGTAATACGCAGTATTTT. Residues: CASSAQGNTQYF. The full variable domain, its missing parts supplied by reference TRBV5-1 and TRBJ2-3, is KAGVTQTPRYLIKTRGQQVTLSCSPISGHRSVSWYQQTPGQGLQFLFEYFSETQRNKGNFPGRFSGRQFSNSRSEMNVSTLELGDSALYLCASSAQGNTQYFGPGTRLTVL.

This chain links TRBV19 with TRBJ2-1; D gene ambiguous. Trimming took 8 bases from V and 0 from J, leaving 17 bases between them. The CDR3 extends over 16 amino acids. The V gene's germline CDR1 is LNHDA and CDR2 SQIVND (reference sequence). The CDR3 loop is CASDTRLGSSYNEQFF. The CDR3 nucleotides read TGTGCCAGTGATACCCGCCTGGGCAGCTCCTACAATGAGCAGTTCTTC.

The chain carries TRBV6-1 and TRBJ2-4; 13 bases are shared with TRBD2. V gave up 4 bases and J gave up 0 bases; unmatched junction bases: 9. CDR3 size: 19 residues. The germline V gene encodes CDR1 MNHNS and CDR2 SASEGT. The chain's CDR3 is CASSASTTSGRVAKNIQYF. The CDR3 DNA follows: TGTGCCAGCAGTGCCTCTACTACTAGCGGGAGGGTAGCCAAAAACATTCAGTACTTC.

The rearrangement links TRBV5-1 to TRBJ2-5, with D maybe TRBD1 (7 bases). CDR3 length equals 14 residues. V lost 5 bases and J 5 bases, leaving 16 bases between the germline ends. Germline-derived CDR1 and CDR2 are SGHRS and YFSETQ. The CDR3 loop reads CASRGGQVGETQYF. The CDR3 DNA sequence: TGCGCCAGCAGGGGAGGACAGGTCGGGGAGACCCAGTACTTC.

The genes are TRBV29-1 and TRBJ2-1; D remains ambiguous. The CDR3 is 14 residues long. The germline V gene has CDR1 SQVTM and CDR2 ANQGSEA. Trimming shortened V by 3 bases and J by 3 bases, and 12 bases separated the two germline ends. The CDR3: CSVDTLTNYNEQFF. In nucleotides, the CDR3 is TGCAGCGTTGATACCTTAACAAACTACAATGAGCAGTTCTTC.

The V and J genes are TRBV28 and TRBJ1-2; TRBD1 might be the D (5 bases). Germline V lookup: CDR1 MDHEN, CDR2 SYDVKM. V shed 5 bases and J shed 6 bases, with 7 bases lying between them. This CDR3 region has 11 residues. In DNA, the CDR3 is TGTGCCAGCAGTCTCAGGGATGGCTACACCTTC. It specifies CASSLRDGYTF.

The chain combines TRBV27 with TRBJ2-5, with D possibly matching TRBD1 (5 bases). Germline V gene lookup returns CDR1 MNHEY and CDR2 SMNVEV (reference sequence). With 2 bases removed from V and 5 bases from J, the gap between germline ends came to 9 bases. The CDR3 is 13 amino acids. For the CDR3, the DNA is TGTGCCAGCAGTTTAAGGGGAAGCGAGACCCAGTACTTC. This codes for CASSLRGSETQYF.

The chain is built from TRBV28 and TRBJ1-5, with D hard to call. CDR1 MDHEN and CDR2 SYDVKM come from the germline V gene. This CDR3 is 15 amino acids long. Trimming stripped 5 bases from V and 1 base from J, with 12 bases between. The CDR3 loop reads CASSIAASSNQPQHF. DNA of the CDR3: TGTGCCAGCAGTATCGCGGCCAGCAGCAATCAGCCCCAGCATTTT.

The gene calls are TRBV7-9 and TRBJ1-1, with 7 bases that match TRBD1. The CDR3 runs to 13 residues. CDR1 and CDR2 (germline): SEHNR, FQNEAQ (reference sequence). Losses at the gene ends were 5 bases for V and 11 bases for J; bases not matched to a gene: 11. This chain's CDR3 is CASSPGGEGWAFF. CDR3 sequence (DNA): TGTGCCAGCAGCCCAGGGGGAGAAGGTTGGGCTTTCTTT.

The table lists this clone with a few counts. This rearrangement joins TRBV10-2 to TRBJ1-4; 9 nucleotides align to TRBD1. Germline trimming cut 6 bases from V and 10 bases from J; bases unmatched to any gene: 12. The CDR3 covers 15 residues. Germline CDR1 reads WSHSY; CDR2 reads SAAADI. The CDR3 loop reads CASRGGQGLSGKLFF. In DNA form, the CDR3 reads TGCGCCAGCAGGGGCGGACAGGGGTTATCAGGAAAACTGTTTTTT.

The V and J genes are TRBV2 and TRBJ2-7; 8 bases fit TRBD1. V shed 5 bases, J shed 7 bases, and the junction held 7 bases outside the gene matches. There are 13 residues in the CDR3. Germline V lookup: CDR1 SNHLY, CDR2 FYNNEI. DNA for the CDR3: TGTGCCAGCAGTCAGGGGGCGTTTGTAGAGCAGTACGTC. Translated, it gives CASSQGAFVEQYV.

V is TRBV6-5 and J is TRBJ1-2; 8 bases match TRBD1. The CDR3 consists of 14 residues. Germline CDR1 and CDR2: MNHEY and SVGAGI. V gave up 6 bases and J gave up 6 bases; unmatched junction bases: 9. The CDR3 here is CASRTARRGHGYTF. CDR3 sequence (DNA): TGTGCCAGCAGAACCGCCCGCAGGGGGCATGGCTACACCTTC.

The gene calls are TRBV7-6 and TRBJ1-2; no firm D call. V was cut by 1 base and J by 3 bases, with 15 bases left in between. The CDR3 spans 16 residues. CDR1 is SGHVS and CDR2 is FNYEAQ in the germline V gene. The chain's CDR3 is CASSLGDTGRDYGYTF. DNA for the CDR3: TGTGCCAGCAGCTTAGGCGATACCGGGAGAGACTATGGCTACACCTTC.

The V call is TRBV7-9, the J call TRBJ1-2; D may be TRBD1 (6 bases). This CDR3 has 17 amino acids. Germline lookup yields CDR1 SEHNR and CDR2 FQNEAQ (reference sequence). Trimming took off 6 bases at V and 8 bases at J, with 28 bases between the two ends. Here the CDR3 reads CASRPVQGRRPWYGYTF. CDR3 sequence (DNA): TGTGCCAGCAGGCCCGTCCAGGGGCGCCGCCCTTGGTACGGCTACACCTTC.

This chain uses TRBV18 with TRBJ2-3; the D gene is possibly TRBD1 (6 bases). The V and J ends lost 3 bases and 0 bases respectively, with 13 bases between them. The CDR3 sequence is 16 residues long. Germline CDR1 and CDR2: KGHSH and LQKENI. For the CDR3, the DNA is TGTGCCAGCTCACCCAAGACAGGTACTAGCACAGATACGCAGTATTTT. Translated: CASSPKTGTSTDTQYF.

This chain connects TRBV18 to TRBJ1-1; TRBD1 agrees at 8 bases. The CDR3 covers 15 residues. Per germline, CDR1 KGHSH and CDR2 LQKENI. V was pared by 3 bases and J by 4 bases, with 7 bases of the junction left unmatched. The CDR3 here is CASSPSVQGVTEAFF. The DNA for the CDR3 is TGTGCCAGCTCACCCTCCGTACAGGGGGTCACTGAAGCTTTCTTT.

Regarding this clone: One junction end disagrees with the germline gene, perhaps due to a read error. The chain links TRBV5-1 to TRBJ1-1; D unclear. The CDR3 extends over 13 amino acids. Germline lookup yields CDR1 SGHRS and CDR2 YFSETQ. The CDR3 nucleotides are TGTGCCAGCAGCTTGAAAGCGAACACTGAAGCTTTCTTT. The encoded protein is CASSLKANTEAFF.

This clone has a handful of counts. The chain joins TRBV11-2 to TRBJ1-4, with TRBD1 matching 7 bases. The V and J ends lost 5 bases and 8 bases, in that order; junction bases with no gene match: 8. CDR3 size: 14 residues. Germline lookup yields CDR1 SGHAT and CDR2 FQNNGV. CDR3 sequence: CASSRQAQGEKLFF. DNA for the CDR3: TGTGCCAGCAGCAGACAGGCACAGGGGGAAAAACTGTTTTTT.

This chain links TRBV18 with TRBJ1-5; TRBD1 matches at 9 bases. Germline-derived CDR1 and CDR2 are KGHSH and LQKENI. The ends lost 3 bases at V and 6 bases at J; junction bases unmatched: 6. The CDR3 loop spans 15 amino acids. In DNA form, the CDR3 reads TGTGCCAGCTCACCCGTGGGACAGGGTGGTCAGCCCCAGCATTTT. This codes for CASSPVGQGGQPQHF.

The chain couples TRBV18 to TRBJ2-2, with D perhaps matching TRBD2 (6 bases). The V and J ends lost 3 bases and 4 bases respectively, with 15 bases between them. From germline, CDR1 is KGHSH and CDR2 LQKENI. The CDR3 sequence is 16 residues long. CDR3 DNA: TGTGCCAGCTCACCGGGAGCGGGCCTTCTCACCGGGGAGCTGTTTTTT. It specifies CASSPGAGLLTGELFF.

The chain employs TRBV5-4 and TRBJ2-7; the match to TRBD2 covers 10 bases. Trimming at V came to 3 bases and at J to 3 bases, leaving 6 bases not matched to a gene. CDR1 is SGHNT, CDR2 YYREEE, per germline (reference sequence). This CDR3 is 15 amino acids long. The CDR3 here is CASSSRTSGNYEQYV. The CDR3 DNA reads TGTGCCAGCAGCTCCCGGACTAGCGGAAACTACGAGCAGTACGTC.

This clone appeared a single time. The rearrangement links TRBV2 to TRBJ2-3; 10 bases are shared with TRBD2. With 5 bases clipped from V and 4 bases from J, the junction kept 6 bases outside the gene matches. Germline V CDR1 and CDR2: SNHLY, FYNNEI. This CDR3 is 15 amino acids long. CDR3 sequence reads: CASSYGLAGADTQYF. The CDR3 DNA is TGTGCCAGCAGTTATGGCCTAGCGGGGGCAGATACGCAGTATTTT. The full variable domain, in which reference TRBV2 and TRBJ2-3 provide the parts outside the CDR3, is EPEVTQTPSHQVTQMGQEVILRCVPISNHLYFYWYRQILGQKVEFLVSFYNNEISEKSEIFDDQFSVERPDGSNFTLKIRSTKLEDSAMYFCASSYGLAGADTQYFGPGTRLTVL.